The TCR beta chain under discussion was sequenced for a study of OX40 agonist ivuxolimab in advanced cancers. Study background: Hepatocellular carcinoma, melanoma, renal cell or head and neck cancer occurred in dose-escalation patients. It was permissible to have had prior anti-PD-1, anti-PD-L1 or anti-CTLA-4 therapy, and about 40% had some.

With autoimmune disease history or systemic immunosuppression, patients were excluded. V shed 5 bases, J shed 1 base, and the junction held 4 bases outside the gene matches. There are 15 residues in the CDR3. Per germline, CDR1 SGHVS and CDR2 FQNEAQ. The assay was immunoSEQ multiplex PCR, and TCRdb's table has in-frame clones only and misses some. Among about 68,000 clones listed, approximately 90% were seen once. The rearrangement joins TRBV7-8 to TRBJ2-7; 11 nucleotides line up with TRBD2. The source is an adult with an advanced solid tumor such as melanoma, head and neck, liver or kidney cancer. Sequenced here: CD4+ or CD8+ T cells sorted from blood, sampled in a trial of the OX40 agonist ivuxolimab. CDR3 sequence (DNA): TGTGCCAGCAGCACTAGCGGGAGTAGGTCCTACGAGCAGTACTTC. It yields the protein CASSTSGSRSYEQYF.